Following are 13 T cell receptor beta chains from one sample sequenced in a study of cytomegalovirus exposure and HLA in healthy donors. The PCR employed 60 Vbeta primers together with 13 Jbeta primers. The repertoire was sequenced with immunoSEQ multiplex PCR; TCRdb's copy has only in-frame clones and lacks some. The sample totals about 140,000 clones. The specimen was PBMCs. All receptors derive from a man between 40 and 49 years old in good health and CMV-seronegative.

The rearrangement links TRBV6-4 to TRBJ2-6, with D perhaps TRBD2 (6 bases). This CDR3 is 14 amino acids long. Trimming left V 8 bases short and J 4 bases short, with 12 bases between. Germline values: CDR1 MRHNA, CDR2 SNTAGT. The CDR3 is CASRLTSGANVLTF. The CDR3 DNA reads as TGTGCCAGCCGCCTCACTAGCGGGGCCAACGTCCTGACTTTC.

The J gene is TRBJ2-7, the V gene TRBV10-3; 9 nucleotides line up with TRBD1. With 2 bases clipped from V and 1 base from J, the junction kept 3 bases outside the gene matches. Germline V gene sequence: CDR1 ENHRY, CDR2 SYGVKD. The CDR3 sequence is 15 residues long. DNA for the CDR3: TGTGCCATCAGTGAGCCGGGACAGGGTTCCTACGAGCAGTACTTC. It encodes CAISEPGQGSYEQYF.

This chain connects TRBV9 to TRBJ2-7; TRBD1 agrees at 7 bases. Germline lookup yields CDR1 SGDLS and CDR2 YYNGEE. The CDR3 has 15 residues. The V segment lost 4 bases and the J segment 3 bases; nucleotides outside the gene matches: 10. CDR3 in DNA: TGTGCCAGCAGCCCTGCCCCGACAGGGTACTACGAGCAGTACTTC. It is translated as CASSPAPTGYYEQYF.

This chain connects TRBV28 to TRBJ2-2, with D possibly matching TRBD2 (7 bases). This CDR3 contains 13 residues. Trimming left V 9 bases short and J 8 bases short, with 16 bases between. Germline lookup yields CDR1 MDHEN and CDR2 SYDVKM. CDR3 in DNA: TGTGCCAGTACCGAGGGGGGGCAGGGGGAGCTGTTTTTT. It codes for CASTEGGQGELFF.

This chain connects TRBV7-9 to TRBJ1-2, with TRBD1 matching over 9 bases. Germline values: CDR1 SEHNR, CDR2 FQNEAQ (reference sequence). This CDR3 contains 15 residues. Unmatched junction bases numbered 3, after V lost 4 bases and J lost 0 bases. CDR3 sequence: CASSWTGAANYGYTF. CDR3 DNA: TGTGCCAGCAGCTGGACAGGGGCGGCTAACTATGGCTACACCTTC.

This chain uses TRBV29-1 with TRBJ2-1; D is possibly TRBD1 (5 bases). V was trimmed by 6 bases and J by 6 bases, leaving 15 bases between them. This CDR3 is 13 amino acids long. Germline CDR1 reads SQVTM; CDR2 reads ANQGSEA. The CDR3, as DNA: TGCAGCGTCGCCCTTGGGGCCGTCAATGAGCAGTTCTTC. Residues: CSVALGAVNEQFF.

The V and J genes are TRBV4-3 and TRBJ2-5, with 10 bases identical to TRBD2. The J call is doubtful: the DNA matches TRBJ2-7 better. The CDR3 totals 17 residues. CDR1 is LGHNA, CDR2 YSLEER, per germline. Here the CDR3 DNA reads TGCGCCAGCAGCCAATATCCCCTAGCGGGGGTCTCCTACGAGCAGTACTTC. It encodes CASSQYPLAGVSYEQYF.

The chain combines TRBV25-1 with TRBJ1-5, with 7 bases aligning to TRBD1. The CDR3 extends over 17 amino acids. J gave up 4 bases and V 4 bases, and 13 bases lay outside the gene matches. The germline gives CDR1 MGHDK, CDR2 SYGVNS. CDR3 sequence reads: CASSALDAGGKNQPQHF. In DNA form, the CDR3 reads TGTGCCAGCAGTGCCCTAGACGCAGGGGGGAAGAATCAGCCCCAGCATTTT.

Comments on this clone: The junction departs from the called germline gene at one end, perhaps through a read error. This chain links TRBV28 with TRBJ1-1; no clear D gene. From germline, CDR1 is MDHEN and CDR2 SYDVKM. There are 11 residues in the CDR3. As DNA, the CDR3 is TGTGCCAGCAGTTTAGGTCGGGGAGCCCTTTTT. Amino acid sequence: CASSLGRGALF.

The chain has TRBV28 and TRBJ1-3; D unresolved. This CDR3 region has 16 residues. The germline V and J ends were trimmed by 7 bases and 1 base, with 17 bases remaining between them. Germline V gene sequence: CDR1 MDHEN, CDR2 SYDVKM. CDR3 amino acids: CASILSDGGSGNTIYF. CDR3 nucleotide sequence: TGTGCCAGCATCCTATCCGACGGCGGATCTGGAAACACCATATATTTT.

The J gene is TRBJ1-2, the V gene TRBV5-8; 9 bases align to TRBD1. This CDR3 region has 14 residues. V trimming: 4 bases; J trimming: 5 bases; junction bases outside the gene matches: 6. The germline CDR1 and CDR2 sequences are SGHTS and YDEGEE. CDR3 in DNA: TGTGCCAGCAGCCCGGGACAGGGAGGGTATGGCTACACCTTC. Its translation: CASSPGQGGYGYTF.

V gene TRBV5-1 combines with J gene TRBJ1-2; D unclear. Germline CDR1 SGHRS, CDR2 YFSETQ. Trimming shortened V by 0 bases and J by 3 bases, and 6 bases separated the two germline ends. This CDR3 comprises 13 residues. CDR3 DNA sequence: TGCGCCAGCAGCTTGGCTGGAGACTATGGCTACACCTTC. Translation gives CASSLAGDYGYTF.

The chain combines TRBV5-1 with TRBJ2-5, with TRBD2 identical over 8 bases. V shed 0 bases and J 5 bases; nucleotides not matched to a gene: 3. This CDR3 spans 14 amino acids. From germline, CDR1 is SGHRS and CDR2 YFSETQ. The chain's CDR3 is CASSLVPGGETQYF. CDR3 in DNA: TGCGCCAGCAGCTTGGTTCCGGGAGGGGAGACCCAGTACTTC.